This record concerns one T cell receptor beta chain sequence. This clone was detected only a few times. There is no known antigen for this receptor. Base-call qualities are not available, and no considerably larger clone is one nucleotide away. The data belong to a study of cytomegalovirus exposure and HLA in healthy donors (dated by TCRdb to the late 2010s). General notes on the study: According to an earlier analysis of a few hundred of the donors, roughly 180 million T cells yielded approximately 120 million unique TCR beta sequences and about 300 Gb of sequence data. Approximately 300 gigabases of sequencing data and roughly 81 million unique TCR sequences made up an early release that covered nearly 650 HLA-typed donors. Among the roughly 430 genotyped donors, approximately 81% belonged to the genetic ancestry cluster associated with self-reported Caucasian donors. The study was designed to test whether signatures of past pathogen exposure could be identified by cataloging public T cell receptors. Using immunosequencing, the study profiled T cell repertoires from around 680 subjects and related those repertoires to cytomegalovirus serostatus. Besides the first cohort of around 700 subjects, a separate validation cohort made up of roughly 120 different subjects was used. The study combined high-throughput TCR immunosequencing, statistical association of individual TCRs with disease status, and machine learning to predict cytomegalovirus infection status. A later analysis re-analyzed previously published TCR beta repertoires from 660 or so donors and added high-resolution HLA genotyping to study TCR occurrence patterns. The later analysis used no new phenotypic data to find candidate immune exposures, relying instead on TCR beta sequences and their occurrence across donors. To decide whether each TCR beta V gene segment behaved as functional or pseudogenic, an earlier analysis of fewer than 750 of the donors relied on high-throughput TCR beta sequencing. Donor age, sex, ethnicity and CMV serostatus were compiled alongside the repertoire data. A later genetic analysis took genome-wide SNP genotypes for about 55% of the 666 donors and used that subset as a discovery cohort. All discovery cohort repertoires had been generated on a single sequencing platform. HLA typing covered class I and class II loci at four-digit resolution. The number of typed donors differed by locus: about 620-640 for A, B, C, DRB1 and DQB1; 500 to 550 for DQA1; roughly 600 for DPA1; and 400 to 480 for DPB1. Roughly 5 DR-DQ haplotypes were handled as single units for association and clustering because linkage in the cohort was strong. Across some 400 genotyped donors of the cohort, an average of roughly 250,000 unique TCR beta nucleotide sequences per donor were sequenced, and roughly a sixth of those sequences were non-productive.

The cohort was made up of hundreds of healthy bone marrow donors. At the time of sampling, all cohort members were nominally healthy, though unrecorded immune exposures were likely present. The donor tested CMV seropositive, placing the donor among the roughly 300 seropositive members of the cohort. A peripheral blood sample was collected from each donor, and TCR beta sequencing was performed on peripheral blood mononuclear cells. The Qiagen DNeasy Blood Extraction Kit was used to extract genomic DNA from the blood cell samples. Library preparation employed the immunoSEQ multiplex PCR assay. A mixture of 60 forward primers for TCR Vbeta segments and 13 reverse primers for TCR Jbeta segments was used in the multiplex PCR. The CDR3 region of rearranged TCR beta genes was amplified from genomic DNA by a multiplex PCR assay. The Illumina HiSeq System was used to sequence the amplified TCR beta libraries as 87-base-pair reads. The original pipeline was this. A later analysis tallied roughly 78 million unique TCR beta chains across the 666 repertoires, and some 10 million of those chains were shared by two or more donors. Raw reads were error-corrected and collapsed into unique sequences with a nearest-neighbor algorithm that merged closely related sequences to remove PCR and sequencing errors. To assign V, D and J gene segments, CDR3 sequences were aligned to IMGT reference sequences. For a sequence to be retained, at least a six-nucleotide match to both a V gene segment and a J gene segment was required. Rearrangements were classified as productive when the CDR3 lacked stop codons and remained in frame with V and J, and all other rearrangements were classified as non-productive. CDR3 was defined according to IMGT convention as the region running from the second conserved V-encoded cysteine to the conserved J-encoded phenylalanine. In an earlier analysis of 587 of the donors, sequences lacking an unambiguous match to a single V gene segment were excluded. An earlier analysis of under 750 of the donors called V segments functional above 56.7% productive rearrangements and segregating when the between-donor standard deviation exceeded 5%. To diagnose cytomegalovirus status from the catalog of TCR beta chain sequences, a statistical classification framework was built. A later analysis assigned V and J genes by comparing TCR nucleotide sequences with IMGT/GENE-DB human TR gene sequences. In a later analysis, CDR3 sequences and most-parsimonious VDJ recombination scenarios were assigned using the TCRdist pipeline. A later analysis defined each TCR beta chain by its CDR3 amino acid sequence plus V-gene family, and excluded reads lacking a unique V-gene family. A later analysis removed over 500 highly shared, low-generation-probability nucleotide sequences to deal with suspected cross-contamination and a sequencing artifact. In a later analysis, a clonal expansion index was calculated for each public chain from normalized within-repertoire ranks of inferred template counts. A later analysis computed generation probabilities with a VDJ recombination model fitted to out-of-frame rearrangements, and checked the results against IGoR. In a later analysis, TCR-TCR, TCR-HLA and TCR-CMV co-occurrence was scored with hypergeometric tests, and a repertoire-size bias correction was applied to TCR pairs. To estimate false discovery rates, a later analysis permuted the HLA or CMV assignments 20 times. In a later analysis, co-occurring TCRs were grouped using DBSCAN, with TCRdist sequence similarity added in when clustering inside HLA-allele-positive subsets. Repertoires with fewer than 30,000 or more than 120,000 public chains were left out of co-occurrence clustering, as were five repertoires with anomalous nucleotide sharing. In TCRdb, the immuneACCESS table is reduced to in-frame sequences with V and J assigned. These tables do not hold every clone; where another copy was compared, an unresolved V gene accounts for under half, and the others remain unexplained. V, J and clone size were drawn from that table, and D and trimming were deduced from the DNA. This sample comprises under 200,000 clones, around 81% of them detected only once. The ten largest clonotypes hold approximately 2.2% of the sample.

According to the germline V gene, CDR1 reads MNHEY and CDR2 reads SVGAGI. Trimming at the junction amounts to 2 bases on V and 4 bases on J, and the germline ends lie 14 bases apart. Measured from the cysteine to the phenylalanine, the CDR3 is 15 residues long. The kept DNA is CDR3 alone, 45 bases in frame from the first base. Study-level results and caveats: The earlier analysis of 587 of the donors excluded approximately 17 rarely observed V segments, including chromosome 9 orphons, because counts were too low. Linkage disequilibrium might explain the correlated functional status among segregating V segments, but an unknown experimental factor could not be excluded. For the cohort, immune exposure information was limited to CMV serostatus. Most TCR sequences were seen in very few donors, while some public TCRs were found in many individuals. In a later analysis, HLA-associated TCR beta chains showed more clonal expansion and lower generation probabilities than non-associated chains that were equally common. A cluster of highly shared sequence variants was judged likely to be a technical artifact of the sequencing pipeline. Assigning TCR associations to individual alleles was difficult when HLA alleles, especially DR and DQ, strongly co-occurred. A later genetic analysis reported fewer N-insertions in productive TCRs among donors in an Asian-associated ancestry cluster than the roughly 700-donor mean. A later genetic analysis associated a missense DCLRE1C variant with V-gene and J-gene trimming of TCR beta chains, and an independent cohort replicated the association. Presence/absence analyses assumed roughly uniform sequencing depth across donors, an assumption that may not hold. Because some donors lacked HLA typing at each locus, the association tests relied only on the typed subset. Some IMGT-functional V segments, including TRBV6-2 and TRBV6-3, could not be distinguished by the 87-base-pair reads and were therefore excluded. In a later analysis, several top co-occurrence clusters were reported to appear linked to parvovirus B19, influenza, CMV and Epstein-Barr virus. An earlier analysis of approximately 530 of the donors showed that most TCR beta V segments appeared in productive rearrangements either about 87% or about 30% of the time, which broadly matched IMGT annotations. A later analysis found that TCR association rates varied across HLA loci, with DRB1 alleles showing the most associated TCRs and HLA-C alleles the fewest. The authors suggested that the approach could potentially be generalized to other disease states and immunological phenotypes. A few of the identified cytomegalovirus-associated TCR beta chains were confirmed in vitro to be specific for cytomegalovirus antigens. A later analysis associated approximately 17,000 TCR beta sequences with specific HLA alleles at a false discovery rate of 0.05. In the study, some 180 TCR beta chains were listed as associated with cytomegalovirus. A further reported finding was that TCR beta sequences accurately predicted the HLA-A and HLA-B alleles for most subjects in the first cohort. The cohort was sequenced for TCR beta chains only, and without alpha or paired-chain data the features that could be detected were limited. The classifier was reported to diagnose cytomegalovirus status with high specificity and sensitivity in both the original cohort and the validation cohort. Most CMV-associated TCR beta chains appeared to be HLA-restricted in a later analysis, and the HLA associations seemed to be driven largely by CMV exposure.

The receptor's source is a woman aged 30 to 39 in good health and CMV-seropositive. The chain uses TRBV6-5 and TRBJ1-2; the D gene is possibly TRBD1, with 6 bases matching. Sequenced material: PBMCs. This receptor carries the CDR3 CASSYTRAGAYGYTF. The nucleotide sequence reads TGTGCCAGCAGTTACACCCGAGCAGGGGCCTATGGCTACACCTTC.